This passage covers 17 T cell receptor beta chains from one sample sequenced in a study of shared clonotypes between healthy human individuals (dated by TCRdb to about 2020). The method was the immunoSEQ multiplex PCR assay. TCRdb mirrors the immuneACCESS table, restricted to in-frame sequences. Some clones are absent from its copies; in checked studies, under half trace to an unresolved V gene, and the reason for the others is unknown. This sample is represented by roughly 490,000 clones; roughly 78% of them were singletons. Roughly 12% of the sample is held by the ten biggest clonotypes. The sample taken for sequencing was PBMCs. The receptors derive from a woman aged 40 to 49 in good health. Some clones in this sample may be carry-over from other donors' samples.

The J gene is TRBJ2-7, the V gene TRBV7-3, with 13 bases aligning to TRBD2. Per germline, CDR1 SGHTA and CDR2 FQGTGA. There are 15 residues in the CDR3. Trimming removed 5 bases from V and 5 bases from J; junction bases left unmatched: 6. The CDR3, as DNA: TGTGCCAGCAGCCTAGGACTAGCGGGAGCCAACGAGCAGTACTTC. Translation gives CASSLGLAGANEQYF.

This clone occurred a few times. CDR3 sequence: CASSLAQGAQETQYF. The CDR3 bases are TGTGCCAGCAGCTTAGCACAGGGGGCCCAAGAGACCCAGTACTTC. This chain links TRBV7-9 with TRBJ2-5; 9 bases agree with TRBD1. This CDR3 is 15 amino acids long. Per the germline V gene, CDR1 is SEHNR and CDR2 is FQNEAQ (reference sequence). Unmatched junction bases numbered 0, after V lost 0 bases and J lost 1 base.

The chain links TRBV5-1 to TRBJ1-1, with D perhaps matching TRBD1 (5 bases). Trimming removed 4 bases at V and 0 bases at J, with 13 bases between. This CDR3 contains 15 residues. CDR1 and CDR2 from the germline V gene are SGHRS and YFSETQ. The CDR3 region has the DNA TGCGCCAGCAGCCCGAGGACAACCATGAACACTGAAGCTTTCTTT. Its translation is CASSPRTTMNTEAFF.

In DNA form, the CDR3 reads TGTGCCAGCAGCCACGGACTAGCGTCAGATACGCAGTATTTT. Amino acids: CASSHGLASDTQYF. The chain recombines TRBV4-2 with TRBJ2-3, with 9 bases lining up with TRBD2. Germline-derived CDR1 and CDR2 are LGHNA and YNFKEQ. There are 14 residues in the CDR3. With V trimmed by 3 bases and J by 4 bases, 2 bases remained unmatched.

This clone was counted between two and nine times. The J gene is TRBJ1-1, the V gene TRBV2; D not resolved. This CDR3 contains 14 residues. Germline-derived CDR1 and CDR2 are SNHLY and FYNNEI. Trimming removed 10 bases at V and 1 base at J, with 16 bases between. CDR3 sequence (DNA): TGTGCCAACATCCCATGGACGGGGAACACTGAAGCTTTCTTT. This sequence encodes CANIPWTGNTEAFF.

The CDR3 here is CASSYLRLAGGRNEQFF. In DNA, the CDR3 is TGTGCCAGCAGTTATCTGAGACTAGCGGGAGGTCGCAATGAGCAGTTCTTC. V usage is TRBV28 and J usage is TRBJ2-1; 13 bases match TRBD2. CDR1 is MDHEN and CDR2 is SYDVKM in the germline V gene. V gave up 4 bases and J gave up 6 bases; unmatched junction bases: 9. The CDR3 totals 17 residues.

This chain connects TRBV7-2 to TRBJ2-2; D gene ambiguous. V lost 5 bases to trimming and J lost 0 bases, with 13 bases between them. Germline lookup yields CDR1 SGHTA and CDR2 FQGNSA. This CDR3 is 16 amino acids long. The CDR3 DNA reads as TGTGCCAGCAGCCTGTCATTGTATACGAACACCGGGGAGCTGTTTTTT. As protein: CASSLSLYTNTGELFF.

The CDR3 DNA follows: TGTGCCAGTAGTACCCAACCCCTAGCGGGAGGTGGCGAGCAGTACTTC. As protein: CASSTQPLAGGGEQYF. The chain is built from TRBV19 and TRBJ2-7, with 11 bases matching TRBD2. The trim removed 4 bases at V and 6 bases at J, leaving 11 bases unmatched. Germline assignment: CDR1 LNHDA and CDR2 SQIVND (reference sequence). This CDR3 has 16 residues.

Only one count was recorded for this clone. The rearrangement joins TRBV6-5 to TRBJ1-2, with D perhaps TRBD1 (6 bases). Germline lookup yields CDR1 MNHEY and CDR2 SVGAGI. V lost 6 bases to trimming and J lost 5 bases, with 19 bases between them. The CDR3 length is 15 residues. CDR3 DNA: TGTGCCAGCAGACAAGACAGGACCGATCTATATGGCTACACCTTC. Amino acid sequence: CASRQDRTDLYGYTF.

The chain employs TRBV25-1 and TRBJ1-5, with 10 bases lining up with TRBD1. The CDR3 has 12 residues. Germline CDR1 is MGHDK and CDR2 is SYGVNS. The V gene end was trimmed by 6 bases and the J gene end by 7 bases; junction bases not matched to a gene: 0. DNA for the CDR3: TGTGCCAGCAGGACAGGGGGCCAGCCCCAGCATTTT. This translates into CASRTGGQPQHF.

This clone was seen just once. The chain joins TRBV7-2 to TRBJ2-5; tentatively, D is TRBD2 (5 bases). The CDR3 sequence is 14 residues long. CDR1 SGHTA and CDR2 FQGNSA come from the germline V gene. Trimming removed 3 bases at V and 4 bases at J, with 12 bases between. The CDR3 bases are TGTGCCAGCAGCTTCAACGGGGTTGGAGAGACCCAGTACTTC. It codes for CASSFNGVGETQYF. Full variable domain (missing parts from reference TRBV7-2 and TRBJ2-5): GAGVSQSPSNKVTEKGKDVELRCDPISGHTALYWYRQSLGQGLEFLIYFQGNSAPDKSGLPSDRFSAERTGGSVSTLTIQRTQQEDSAVYLCASSFNGVGETQYFGPGTRLLVL.

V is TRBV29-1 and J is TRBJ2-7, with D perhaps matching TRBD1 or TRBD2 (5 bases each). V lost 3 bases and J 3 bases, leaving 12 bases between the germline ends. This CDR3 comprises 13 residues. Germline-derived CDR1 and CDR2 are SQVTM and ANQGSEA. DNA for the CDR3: TGCAGCGTTGAGGGGGACGGCTACTACGAGCAGTACTTC. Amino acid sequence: CSVEGDGYYEQYF.

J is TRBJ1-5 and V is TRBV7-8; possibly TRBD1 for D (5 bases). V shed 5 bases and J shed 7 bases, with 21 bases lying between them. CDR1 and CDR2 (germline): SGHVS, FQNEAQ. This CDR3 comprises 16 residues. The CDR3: CASSAARLRGRQPQHF. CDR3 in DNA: TGTGCCAGCAGCGCAGCTAGGTTGAGGGGAAGGCAGCCCCAGCATTTT. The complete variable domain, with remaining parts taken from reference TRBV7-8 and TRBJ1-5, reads GAGVSQSPRYKVAKRGQDVALRCDPISGHVSLFWYQQALGQGPEFLTYFQNEAQLDKSGLPSDRFFAERPEGSVSTLKIQRTQQEDSAVYLCASSAARLRGRQPQHFGDGTRLSIL.

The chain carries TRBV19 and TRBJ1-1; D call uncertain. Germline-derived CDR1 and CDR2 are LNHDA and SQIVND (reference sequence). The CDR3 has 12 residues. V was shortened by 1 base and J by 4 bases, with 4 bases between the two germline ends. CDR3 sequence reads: CASSIGITEAFF. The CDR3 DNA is TGTGCCAGTAGTATAGGGATCACTGAAGCTTTCTTT.

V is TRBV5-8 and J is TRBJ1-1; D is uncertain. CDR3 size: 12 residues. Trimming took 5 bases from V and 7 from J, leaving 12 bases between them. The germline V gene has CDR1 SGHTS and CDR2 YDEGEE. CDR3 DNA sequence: TGTGCCAGCAGTCATGTCAGAATTGAAGCTTTCTTT. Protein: CASSHVRIEAFF.

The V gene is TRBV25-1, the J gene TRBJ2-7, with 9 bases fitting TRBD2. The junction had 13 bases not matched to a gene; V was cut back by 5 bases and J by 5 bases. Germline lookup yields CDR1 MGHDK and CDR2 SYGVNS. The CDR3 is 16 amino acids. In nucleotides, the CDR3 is TGTGCCAGCAGTCGTTTACAAGCGGGAGGTAACCACGAGCAGTACTTC. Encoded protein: CASSRLQAGGNHEQYF.

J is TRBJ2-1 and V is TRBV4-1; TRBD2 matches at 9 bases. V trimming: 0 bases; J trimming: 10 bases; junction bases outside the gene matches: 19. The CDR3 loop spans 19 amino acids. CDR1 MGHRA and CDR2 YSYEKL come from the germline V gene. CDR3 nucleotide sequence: TGCGCCAGCAGCCAAGATCGGCCAGGTTTGGGCGGGAGGGCCCGGGAGCAGTTCTTC. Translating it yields CASSQDRPGLGGRAREQFF.